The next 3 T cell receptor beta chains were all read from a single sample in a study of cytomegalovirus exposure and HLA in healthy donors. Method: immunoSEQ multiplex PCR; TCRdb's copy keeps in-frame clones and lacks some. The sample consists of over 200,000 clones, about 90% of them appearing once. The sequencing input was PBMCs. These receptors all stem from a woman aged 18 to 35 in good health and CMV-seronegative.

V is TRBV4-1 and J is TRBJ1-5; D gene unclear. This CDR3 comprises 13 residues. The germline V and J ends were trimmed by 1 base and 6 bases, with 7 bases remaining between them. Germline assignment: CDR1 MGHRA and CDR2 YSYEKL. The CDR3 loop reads CASSQAIGQPQHF. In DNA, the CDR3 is TGCGCCAGCAGCCAAGCGATCGGTCAGCCCCAGCATTTT.

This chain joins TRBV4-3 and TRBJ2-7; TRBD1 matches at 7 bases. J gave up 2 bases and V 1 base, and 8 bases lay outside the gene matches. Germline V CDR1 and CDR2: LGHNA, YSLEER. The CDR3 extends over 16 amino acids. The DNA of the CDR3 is TGCGCCAGCAGCCAAGGGGTTGAACAGGGGACCTACGAGCAGTACTTC. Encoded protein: CASSQGVEQGTYEQYF.

The CDR3 loop reads CASSPGTSGGAVEQFF. The CDR3 coding sequence is TGTGCCAGCAGCCCCGGGACTAGCGGGGGGGCGGTTGAGCAGTTCTTC. The chain joins TRBV14 to TRBJ2-1; TRBD2 matches 16 bases. The junction had 6 bases not matched to a gene; V was cut back by 4 bases and J by 9 bases. The CDR3 length is 16 residues. CDR1 and CDR2 (germline): SGHDN, FVKESK.